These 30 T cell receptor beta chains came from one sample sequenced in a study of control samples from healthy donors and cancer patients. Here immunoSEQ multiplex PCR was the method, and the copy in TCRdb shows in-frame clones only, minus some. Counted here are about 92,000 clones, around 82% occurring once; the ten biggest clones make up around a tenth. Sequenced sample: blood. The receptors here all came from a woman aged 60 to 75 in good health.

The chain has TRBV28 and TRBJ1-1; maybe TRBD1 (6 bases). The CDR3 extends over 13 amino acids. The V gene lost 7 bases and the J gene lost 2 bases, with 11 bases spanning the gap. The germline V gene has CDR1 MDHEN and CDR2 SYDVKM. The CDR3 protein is CASTPTGNTEAFF. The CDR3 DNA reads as TGTGCCAGCACCCCGACAGGAAACACTGAAGCTTTCTTT.

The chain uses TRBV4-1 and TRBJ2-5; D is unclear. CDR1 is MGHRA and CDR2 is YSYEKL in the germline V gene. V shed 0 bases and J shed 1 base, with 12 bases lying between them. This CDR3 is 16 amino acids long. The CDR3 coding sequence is TGCGCCAGCAGCCAAGATCTTACTGGCGGCCAAGAGACCCAGTACTTC. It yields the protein CASSQDLTGGQETQYF.

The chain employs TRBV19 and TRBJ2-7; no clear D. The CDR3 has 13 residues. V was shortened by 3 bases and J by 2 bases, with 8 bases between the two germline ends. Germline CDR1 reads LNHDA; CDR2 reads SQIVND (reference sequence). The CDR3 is CASSISQTYEQYF. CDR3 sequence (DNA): TGTGCCAGTAGTATTTCCCAAACCTACGAGCAGTACTTC.

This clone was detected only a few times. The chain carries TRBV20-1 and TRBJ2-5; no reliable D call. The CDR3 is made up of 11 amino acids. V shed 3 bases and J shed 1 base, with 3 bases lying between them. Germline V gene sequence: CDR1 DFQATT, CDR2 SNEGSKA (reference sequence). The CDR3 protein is CSASTQETQYF. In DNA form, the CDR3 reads TGCAGTGCTAGTACCCAAGAGACCCAGTACTTC.

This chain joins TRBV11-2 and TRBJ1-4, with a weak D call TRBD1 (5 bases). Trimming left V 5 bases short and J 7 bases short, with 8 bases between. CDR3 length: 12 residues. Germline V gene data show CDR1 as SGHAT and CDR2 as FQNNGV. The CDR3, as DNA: TGTGCCAGCAGCCATGGGGGTGAAAAACTGTTTTTT. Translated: CASSHGGEKLFF. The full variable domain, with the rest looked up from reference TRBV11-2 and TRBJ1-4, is EAGVAQSPRYKIIEKRQSVAFWCNPISGHATLYWYQQILGQGPKLLIQFQNNGVVDDSQLPKDRFSAERLKGVDSTLKIQPAKLEDSAVYLCASSHGGEKLFFGSGTQLSVL.

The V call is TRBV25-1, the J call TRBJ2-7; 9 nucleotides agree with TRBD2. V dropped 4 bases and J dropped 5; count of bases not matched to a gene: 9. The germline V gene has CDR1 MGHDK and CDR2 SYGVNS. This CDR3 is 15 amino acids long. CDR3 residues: CASSAHDSGSNEQYF. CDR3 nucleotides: TGTGCCAGCAGTGCACACGATAGCGGGAGCAACGAGCAGTACTTC.

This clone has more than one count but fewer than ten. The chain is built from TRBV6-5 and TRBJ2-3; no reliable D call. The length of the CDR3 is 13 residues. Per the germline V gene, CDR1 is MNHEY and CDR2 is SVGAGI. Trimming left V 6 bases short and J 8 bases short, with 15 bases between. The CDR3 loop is CASSSGLSGTQYF. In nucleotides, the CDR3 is TGTGCCAGCAGCTCCGGGCTCTCGGGTACGCAGTATTTT.

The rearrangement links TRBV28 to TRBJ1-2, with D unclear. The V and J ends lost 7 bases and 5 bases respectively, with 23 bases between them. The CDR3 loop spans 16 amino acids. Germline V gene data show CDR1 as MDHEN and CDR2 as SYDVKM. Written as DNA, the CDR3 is TGTGCCAGCACCTCCACTTACGATGTTATAAGTTATGGCTACACCTTC. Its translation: CASTSTYDVISYGYTF.

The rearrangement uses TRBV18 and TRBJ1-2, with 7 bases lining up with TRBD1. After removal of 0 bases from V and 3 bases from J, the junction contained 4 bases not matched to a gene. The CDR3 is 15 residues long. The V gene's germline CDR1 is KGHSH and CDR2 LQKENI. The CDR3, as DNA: TGTGCCAGCTCACCACCGAACAGGGGACACTATGGCTACACCTTC. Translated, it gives CASSPPNRGHYGYTF.

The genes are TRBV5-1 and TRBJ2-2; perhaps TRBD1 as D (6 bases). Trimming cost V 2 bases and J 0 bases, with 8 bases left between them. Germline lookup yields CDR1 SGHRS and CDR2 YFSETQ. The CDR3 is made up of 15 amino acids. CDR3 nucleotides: TGCGCCAGCAGCTTACAGGGCCCGAACACCGGGGAGCTGTTTTTT. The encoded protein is CASSLQGPNTGELFF.

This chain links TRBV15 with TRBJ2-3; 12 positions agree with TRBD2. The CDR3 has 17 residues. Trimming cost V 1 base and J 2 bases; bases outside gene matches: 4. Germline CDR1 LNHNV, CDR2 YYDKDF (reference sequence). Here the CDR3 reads CATSRGSSGRATDTQYF. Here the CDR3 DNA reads TGTGCCACCAGCAGAGGGTCTAGCGGGAGGGCCACAGATACGCAGTATTTT.

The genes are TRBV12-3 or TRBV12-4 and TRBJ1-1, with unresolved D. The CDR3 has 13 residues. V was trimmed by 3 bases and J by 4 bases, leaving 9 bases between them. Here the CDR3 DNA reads TGTGCCAGCAGTTTGGGCATGGGCACTGAAGCTTTCTTT. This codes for CASSLGMGTEAFF.

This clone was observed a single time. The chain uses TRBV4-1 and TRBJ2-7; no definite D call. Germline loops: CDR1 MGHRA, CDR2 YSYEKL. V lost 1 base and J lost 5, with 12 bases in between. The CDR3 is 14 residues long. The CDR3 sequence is CASSQVQASDEQYF. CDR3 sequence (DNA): TGCGCCAGCAGCCAAGTTCAGGCAAGCGACGAGCAGTACTTC.

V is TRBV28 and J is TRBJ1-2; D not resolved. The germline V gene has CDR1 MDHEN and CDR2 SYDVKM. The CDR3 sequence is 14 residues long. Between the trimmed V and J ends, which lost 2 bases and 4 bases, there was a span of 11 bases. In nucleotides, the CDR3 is TGTGCCAGCAGTTTACGAGCGGGATTCTATGGCTACACCTTC. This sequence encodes CASSLRAGFYGYTF.

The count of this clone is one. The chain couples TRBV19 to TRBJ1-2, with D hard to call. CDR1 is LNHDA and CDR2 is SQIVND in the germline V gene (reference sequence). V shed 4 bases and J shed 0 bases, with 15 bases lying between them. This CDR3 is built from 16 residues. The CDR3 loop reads CASSKGSAETNYGYTF. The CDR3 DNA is TGTGCCAGTAGTAAAGGCTCGGCCGAGACTAACTATGGCTACACCTTC.

CDR3 nucleotide sequence: TGTGCCAGCAGTTTGGGGTCCCTTCGCGGCTACACCTTC. It yields the protein CASSLGSLRGYTF. The V call is TRBV12-3 or TRBV12-4, the J call TRBJ1-2, with unresolved D. Trimming took off 3 bases at V and 8 bases at J, with 13 bases between the two ends. The length of the CDR3 is 13 residues.

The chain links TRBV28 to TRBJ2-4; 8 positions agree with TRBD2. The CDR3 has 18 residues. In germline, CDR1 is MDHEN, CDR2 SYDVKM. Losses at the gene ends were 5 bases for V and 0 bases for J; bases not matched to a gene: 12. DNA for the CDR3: TGTGCCAGCAGTGGCGGGGGGCGTAGAGAACTAGCCAAAAACATTCAGTACTTC. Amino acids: CASSGGGRRELAKNIQYF.

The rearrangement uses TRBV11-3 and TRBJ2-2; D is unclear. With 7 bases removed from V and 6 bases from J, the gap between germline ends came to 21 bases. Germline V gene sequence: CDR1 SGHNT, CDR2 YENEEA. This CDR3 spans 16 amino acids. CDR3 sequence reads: CASNRNMGDDSGELFF. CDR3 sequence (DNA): TGTGCCAGCAACCGCAATATGGGCGACGATTCCGGGGAGCTGTTTTTT. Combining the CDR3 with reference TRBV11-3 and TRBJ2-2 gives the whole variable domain EAGVVQSPRYKIIEKKQPVAFWCNPISGHNTLYWYLQNLGQGPELLIRYENEEAVDDSQLPKDRFSAERLKGVDSTLKIQPAELGDSAVYLCASNRNMGDDSGELFFGEGSRLTVL.

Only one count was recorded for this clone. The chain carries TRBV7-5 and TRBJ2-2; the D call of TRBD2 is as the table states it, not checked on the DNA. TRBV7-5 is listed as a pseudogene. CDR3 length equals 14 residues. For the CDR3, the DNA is TGTGCCAGGCCTAGGTCAGTAAGGACCGGGGAGCTGTTTTTT. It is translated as CARPRSVRTGELFF.

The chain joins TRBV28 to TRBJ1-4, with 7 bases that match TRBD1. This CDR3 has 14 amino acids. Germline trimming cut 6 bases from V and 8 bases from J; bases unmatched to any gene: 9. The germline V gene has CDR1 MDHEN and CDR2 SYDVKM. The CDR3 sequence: CASSLGQQSEKLFF. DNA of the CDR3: TGTGCCAGCAGCCTGGGACAGCAAAGCGAAAAACTGTTTTTT.

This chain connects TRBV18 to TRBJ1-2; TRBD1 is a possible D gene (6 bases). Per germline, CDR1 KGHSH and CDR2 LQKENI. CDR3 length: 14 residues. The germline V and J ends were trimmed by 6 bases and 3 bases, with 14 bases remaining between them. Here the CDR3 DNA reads TGTGCCAGCTCGCTGGAGGGGGGCTACTATGGCTACACCTTC. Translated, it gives CASSLEGGYYGYTF.

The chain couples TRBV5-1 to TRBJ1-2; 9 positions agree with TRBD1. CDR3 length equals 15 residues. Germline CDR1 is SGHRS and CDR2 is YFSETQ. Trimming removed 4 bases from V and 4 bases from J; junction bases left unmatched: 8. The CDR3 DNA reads TGCGCCAGCAGCCTCGAGGGACAGGGAACCTATGGCTACACCTTC. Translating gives CASSLEGQGTYGYTF.

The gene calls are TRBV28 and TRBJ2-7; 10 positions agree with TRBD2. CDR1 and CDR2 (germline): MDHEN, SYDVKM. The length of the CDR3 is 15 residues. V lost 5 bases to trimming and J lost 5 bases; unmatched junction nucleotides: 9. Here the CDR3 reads CASSNLAGDPHEQYF. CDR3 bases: TGTGCCAGCAGTAATCTAGCGGGAGACCCACACGAGCAGTACTTC.

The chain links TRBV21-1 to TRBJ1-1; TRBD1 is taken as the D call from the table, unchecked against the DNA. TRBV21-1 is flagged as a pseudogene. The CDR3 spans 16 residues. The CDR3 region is CASSERGKGLNTEAFF. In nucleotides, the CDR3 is TGTGCCAGCAGCGAAAGGGGCAAAGGTTTGAACACTGAAGCTTTCTTT.

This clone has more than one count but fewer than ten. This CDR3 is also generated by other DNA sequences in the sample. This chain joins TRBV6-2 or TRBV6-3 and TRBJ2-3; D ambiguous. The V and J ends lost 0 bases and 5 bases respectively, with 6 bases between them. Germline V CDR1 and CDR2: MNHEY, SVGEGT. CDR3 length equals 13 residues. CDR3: CASSYSGVDTQYF. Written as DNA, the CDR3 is TGTGCCAGCAGTTACTCTGGGGTAGATACGCAGTATTTT.

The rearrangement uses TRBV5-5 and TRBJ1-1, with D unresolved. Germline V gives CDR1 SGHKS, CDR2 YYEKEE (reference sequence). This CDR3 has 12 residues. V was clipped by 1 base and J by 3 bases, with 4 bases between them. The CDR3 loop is CASSLWDTEAFF. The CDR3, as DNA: TGTGCCAGCAGCTTGTGGGACACTGAAGCTTTCTTT.

CDR3 residues: CASSLDVGSNTEAFF. The CDR3 DNA sequence: TGTGCCAGCAGCTTGGATGTGGGAAGTAACACTGAAGCTTTCTTT. The J gene is TRBJ1-1, the V gene TRBV5-4; no clear D gene. Trimming shortened V by 0 bases and J by 2 bases, and 11 bases separated the two germline ends. The CDR3 extends over 15 amino acids. Germline-derived CDR1 and CDR2 are SGHNT and YYREEE (reference sequence).

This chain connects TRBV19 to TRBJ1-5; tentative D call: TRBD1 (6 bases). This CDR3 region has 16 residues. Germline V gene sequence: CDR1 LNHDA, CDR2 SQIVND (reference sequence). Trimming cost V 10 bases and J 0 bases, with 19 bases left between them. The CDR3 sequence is CATQGGTTYSNQPQHF. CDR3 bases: TGTGCCACTCAGGGTGGGACAACTTATAGCAATCAGCCCCAGCATTTT.

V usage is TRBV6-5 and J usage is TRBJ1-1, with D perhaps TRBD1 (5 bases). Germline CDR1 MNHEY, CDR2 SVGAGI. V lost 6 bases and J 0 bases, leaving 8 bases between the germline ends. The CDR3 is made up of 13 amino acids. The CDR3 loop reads CASRRGVNTEAFF. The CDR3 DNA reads TGTGCCAGCAGGAGAGGGGTGAACACTGAAGCTTTCTTT.

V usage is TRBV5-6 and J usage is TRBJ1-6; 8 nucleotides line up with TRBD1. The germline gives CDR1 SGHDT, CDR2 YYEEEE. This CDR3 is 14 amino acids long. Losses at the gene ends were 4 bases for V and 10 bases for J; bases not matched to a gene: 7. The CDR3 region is CASSPRGQKSPLHF. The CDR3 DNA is TGTGCCAGCAGCCCCAGGGGGCAGAAGTCACCCCTCCACTTT. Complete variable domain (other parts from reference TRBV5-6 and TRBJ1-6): DAGVTQSPTHLIKTRGQQVTLRCSPKSGHDTVSWYQQALGQGPQFIFQYYEEEERQRGNFPDRFSGHQFPNYSSELNVNALLLGDSALYLCASSPRGQKSPLHFGNGTRLTVT.